This T cell receptor (beta chain) derives from a study of T cells in Graves' hyperthyroidism and ophthalmopathy. The hyperthyroidism was newly diagnosed and had lasted under 2 months; the patients were aged 18 to 65. Authors of the study amplified TCR beta CDR3 regions from RNA transcripts. A set of HTBI primers served as the primers for a first-round RT-PCR of the TCR CDR3. TCRdb reprocessed the multiplex PCR reads with MiXCR, giving one entry per CDR3 protein. The repertoire holds about 550,000 distinct CDR3 sequences, with less than 25% as singletons. This clonotype was detected ten times or more. What it recognizes is unknown. This CDR3 contains 12 residues. The V gene's germline CDR1 is DFQATT and CDR2 SNEGSKA (reference sequence). V was cut by 1 base and J by 6 bases, with 9 bases left in between. Points from the study as a whole: Ophthalmopathy was model-predicted a median about six months pre-onset.

The specimen was blood. The V gene is TRBV20-1, the J gene TRBJ2-5; D possibly matches TRBD1 or TRBD2 (6 bases each). The origin of this receptor is a man between 18 and 35 years old with Graves' hyperthyroidism. This chain's CDR3 is CSARAGGQTQYF. Here the CDR3 DNA reads TGCAGTGCTAGAGCTGGGGGGCAGACCCAGTACTTC.